The table lists the clone carrying this TCR beta chain with a count of one. Researchers ran the PCR with 60 Vbeta and 13 Jbeta primers. Produced via immunoSEQ multiplex PCR; TCRdb's table is partial and in-frame only. The sample records approximately 100,000 clones, around four fifths being singletons. This sample was included in a study of cytomegalovirus exposure and HLA in healthy donors. This CDR3 has 14 amino acids. Trimming took 5 bases from V and 5 from J; bases not matched to a gene: 9. Germline V gives CDR1 MNHEY, CDR2 SVGAGI. The V gene is TRBV6-5, the J gene TRBJ2-7, with 7 nucleotides matching TRBD2. This receptor was obtained from a woman aged 40-49 years in good health and CMV-seronegative. Sequencing was carried out using PBMCs. The CDR3 DNA reads TGTGCCAGCAGTCTCCGGACTAGTTTAAACGAGCAGTACTTC. Residues: CASSLRTSLNEQYF.